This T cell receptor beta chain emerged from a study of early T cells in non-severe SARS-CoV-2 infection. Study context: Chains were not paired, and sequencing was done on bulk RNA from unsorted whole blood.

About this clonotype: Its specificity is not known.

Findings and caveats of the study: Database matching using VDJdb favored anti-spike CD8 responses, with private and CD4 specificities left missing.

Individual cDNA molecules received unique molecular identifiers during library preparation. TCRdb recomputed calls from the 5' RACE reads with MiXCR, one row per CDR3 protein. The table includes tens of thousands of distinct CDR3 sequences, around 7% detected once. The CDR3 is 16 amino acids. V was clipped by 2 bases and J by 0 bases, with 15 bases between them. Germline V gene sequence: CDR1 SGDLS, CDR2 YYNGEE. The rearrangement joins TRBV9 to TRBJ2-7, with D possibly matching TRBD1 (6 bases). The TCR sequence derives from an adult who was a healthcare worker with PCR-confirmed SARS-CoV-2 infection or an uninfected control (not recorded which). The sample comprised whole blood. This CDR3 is CASSVRQETSSYEQYF. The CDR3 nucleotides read TGTGCCAGCAGCGTCCGACAGGAGACAAGCTCCTACGAGCAGTACTTC.